The 15 T cell receptor beta chains below come from one sample, sequenced in a study of blood T cell repertoires in COVID-19. Profiled with immunoSEQ multiplex PCR; TCRdb holds only in-frame clones, not every one. The data show just over 350,000 clones, less than 90% seen once. The specimen sequenced was PBMCs or T cells enriched from blood (not recorded which). The receptors derive from a woman aged 25-40 years who had recovered from COVID-19.

This clone was picked up a small number of times. The sample has other DNA sequences that encode this CDR3 too. The gene calls are TRBV29-1 and TRBJ2-2; D remains ambiguous. Looked up from germline, CDR1 is SQVTM and CDR2 is ANQGSEA. The CDR3 is 12 amino acids. Trimming pared 6 bases from V and 2 bases from J, leaving 7 bases between. As DNA, the CDR3 is TGCAGCGTCGGTTCTAACACCGGGGAGCTGTTTTTT. It translates to CSVGSNTGELFF.

The chain carries TRBV6-1 and TRBJ1-3, with no clear D. CDR3 length: 19 residues. CDR1 is MNHNS, CDR2 SASEGT, per germline. Trimming cost V 0 bases and J 0 bases, with 18 bases left between them. CDR3 DNA: TGTGCCAGCAGTGAAGCGCTCTACGGGAGCTCATACTCTGGAAACACCATATATTTT. It translates to CASSEALYGSSYSGNTIYF.

The V gene is TRBV4-2, the J gene TRBJ1-2; D gene ambiguous. Germline V gene data show CDR1 as LGHNA and CDR2 as YNFKEQ. With 0 bases removed from V and 8 bases from J, the gap between germline ends came to 4 bases. CDR3 length: 11 residues. The CDR3 nucleotides are TGTGCCAGCAGCCAAGATGAGGGCTACACCTTC. Protein sequence: CASSQDEGYTF.

V gene TRBV6-6 combines with J gene TRBJ1-3, with D perhaps TRBD1 (5 bases). The V gene lost 5 bases and the J gene lost 4 bases, with 24 bases spanning the gap. The germline V gene encodes CDR1 MNHNY and CDR2 SVGAGI (reference sequence). CDR3 length equals 18 residues. CDR3 DNA: TGTGCCAGCAGTCCGGAATACTACAGGTCCAGGCGGGGAAACACCATATATTTT. It codes for CASSPEYYRSRRGNTIYF.

The chain has TRBV5-4 and TRBJ1-2, with 10 bases fitting TRBD1. Germline loops: CDR1 SGHNT, CDR2 YYREEE (reference sequence). V lost 4 bases, J lost 12 bases, and 12 bases stayed unmatched. This CDR3 is built from 14 residues. The CDR3 here is CASSPTTGQGSDTF. The CDR3 DNA is TGTGCCAGCAGCCCAACGACGGGACAGGGGAGCGACACCTTC.

This chain links TRBV9 with TRBJ2-1; 8 nucleotides match TRBD2. With 0 bases clipped from V and 4 bases from J, the junction kept 3 bases outside the gene matches. CDR1 and CDR2 from the germline V gene are SGDLS and YYNGEE. This CDR3 has 15 residues. CDR3 DNA sequence: TGTGCCAGCAGCGTAGGACCGGGGGGGTACAATGAGCAGTTCTTC. Amino acid sequence: CASSVGPGGYNEQFF.

The chain recombines TRBV2 with TRBJ2-2; 8 bases agree with TRBD2. The CDR3 loop spans 16 amino acids. Trimming removed 11 bases from V and 5 bases from J; junction bases left unmatched: 16. Germline CDR1 reads SNHLY; CDR2 reads FYNNEI. CDR3: CASSPGSGRTTGELFF. CDR3 DNA: TGTGCCTCCTCCCCAGGGAGCGGGAGAACTACCGGGGAGCTGTTTTTT.

This clone was picked up a small number of times. The chain is built from TRBV7-9 and TRBJ1-2, with D possibly TRBD1 on 5 matching bases. The germline V and J ends were trimmed by 3 bases and 6 bases, with 8 bases remaining between them. Germline CDR1 SEHNR, CDR2 FQNEAQ (reference sequence). The length of the CDR3 is 12 residues. This CDR3 reads CASSLGGNGYTF. The DNA of the CDR3 is TGTGCCAGCAGCTTGGGGGGTAATGGCTACACCTTC.

V usage is TRBV7-3 and J usage is TRBJ2-1; D gene unclear. The ends were cut back, 0 bases at V and 8 bases at J, with 8 bases in the middle. Per germline, CDR1 SGHTA and CDR2 FQGTGA. There are 13 residues in the CDR3. CDR3 DNA: TGTGCCAGCAGCTTAACTCGGCTAGATGAGCAGTTCTTC. Protein product: CASSLTRLDEQFF.

This chain uses TRBV30 with TRBJ2-3; D assignment may be TRBD1 or TRBD2 (6 bases each). Germline V gene sequence: CDR1 GTSNPN, CDR2 SVGIG (reference sequence). Trimming pared 5 bases from V and 0 bases from J, leaving 12 bases between. This CDR3 has 14 amino acids. CDR3 residues: CAWGGPSSTDTQYF. DNA for the CDR3: TGTGCCTGGGGGGGGCCTTCTAGCACAGATACGCAGTATTTT.

The V call is TRBV7-2, the J call TRBJ1-1; D gene uncertain. The CDR3 runs 15 residues. V lost 0 bases to trimming and J lost 1 base, with 9 bases between them. CDR1 and CDR2 (germline): SGHTA, FQGNSA. CDR3 amino acids: CASSLAAAGNTEAFF. The CDR3 nucleotides are TGTGCCAGCAGCTTAGCGGCGGCGGGGAACACTGAAGCTTTCTTT.

The rearrangement joins TRBV18 to TRBJ2-7, with 9 bases fitting TRBD1. The CDR3 contains 15 residues. The germline V gene has CDR1 KGHSH and CDR2 LQKENI. V lost 5 bases to trimming and J lost 3 bases; unmatched junction nucleotides: 8. The CDR3 bases are TGTGCCAGCTCATCGTCCTTGGACAGGGGCTACGAGCAGTACTTC. It encodes CASSSSLDRGYEQYF.

Comments on this clone: The identical CDR3 is also encoded by other nucleotide sequences in the sample. This rearrangement joins TRBV12-3 or TRBV12-4 to TRBJ2-7, with D perhaps matching TRBD2 (6 bases). Trimming shortened V by 5 bases and J by 3 bases, and 11 bases separated the two germline ends. CDR3 length: 13 amino acids. The DNA for the CDR3 is TGTGCCAGCAGTCCCAGGACTAACTACGAGCAGTACTTC. This translates into CASSPRTNYEQYF.

J is TRBJ1-1 and V is TRBV6-5; unclear D gene. CDR3 length: 13 residues. Looked up from germline, CDR1 is MNHEY and CDR2 is SVGAGI. Trimming took off 8 bases at V and 1 base at J, with 11 bases between the two ends. The CDR3 protein is CASSVRGNTEAFF. CDR3 sequence (DNA): TGTGCCAGCTCGGTCCGGGGGAACACTGAAGCTTTCTTT.

The chain links TRBV6-5 to TRBJ1-1; D is possibly TRBD1 (6 bases). There are 16 residues in the CDR3. The V end was cut by 4 bases, the J end by 0 bases, with 15 bases between. The germline gives CDR1 MNHEY, CDR2 SVGAGI. The CDR3 here is CASSLRTAPLNTEAFF. In nucleotides, the CDR3 is TGTGCCAGCAGTTTGCGGACAGCGCCCTTGAACACTGAAGCTTTCTTT.